This T cell receptor (beta chain) was recovered during a study of neurological immune-mediated disorders. This clonotype was observed at least ten times. TCRdb processed the 5' RACE reads anew with MiXCR; each CDR3 protein has one entry. The table includes about 66,000 distinct CDR3 sequences, about 4.9% detected once. This CDR3 contains 14 residues. Germline V gene data show CDR1 as SQVTM and CDR2 as ANQGSEA. V dropped 7 bases and J dropped 4; count of bases not matched to a gene: 10. Sequencing was performed on PBMCs. This TCR derives from a man aged 25 to 40 with multiple sclerosis. The rearrangement links TRBV29-1 to TRBJ1-2, with 9 bases matching TRBD1. The CDR3: CSADSDRGSYGYTF. The CDR3 DNA reads as TGCAGCGCGGATAGTGACAGGGGGTCCTATGGCTACACCTTC.